This T cell receptor beta chain was captured in a study of blood T cell repertoires in COVID-19. The V gene's germline CDR1 is LGHDT and CDR2 YNNKEL (reference sequence). This CDR3 is built from 19 residues. Unmatched junction bases numbered 20, after V lost 5 bases and J lost 5 bases. Sequencing used immunoSEQ multiplex PCR; TCRdb keeps in-frame clones, though not all of them. The data show 350,000 to 400,000 clones, approximately 90% seen once. Grouping used clinical history reported by participants in a survey and questionnaire. Input material: PBMCs or T cells enriched from blood (not recorded which). The chain joins TRBV3-1 (or the pseudogene TRBV3-2) to TRBJ2-3, with TRBD2 matching 9 bases. The clonotype was recovered from a woman between 35 and 50 years old who had been exposed to COVID-19. CDR3 DNA sequence: TGTGCCAGCAGCTCGGCGCTAGGCGGGGGGGATGGCCGCGGAGATACGCAGTATTTT. It yields the protein CASSSALGGGDGRGDTQYF.